The source of this T cell receptor beta chain is a study of T-cell memory formation after mild COVID-19. Study-level points and caveats: Mostly located in CM and EM were contracting CD4+ clones, with contracting CD8+ clones located in EMRA. Pre-infection memory carried some responding clones, suggesting that cross-reactive memory joined. Clones shrinking from day 15 to 85 showed even CD4/CD8 mixes; later expanders tilted CD4+. Second-wave clones reaching peak frequency on day 37 lacked confirmed SARS-CoV-2 specificity.

The germline gives CDR1 SGHAT, CDR2 FQNNGV. V was clipped by 0 bases and J by 6 bases, with 8 bases between them. The CDR3 extends over 13 amino acids. TCRdb reanalysed the 5' RACE reads using MiXCR and keeps one entry per CDR3 protein. The sample includes fewer than 250,000 distinct CDR3 sequences, more than 9% of them seen just once. On this clonotype itself: Antigen specificity is unknown.

Sequenced: PBMCs or a T cell subset sorted from them (not recorded which). This chain links TRBV11-2 with TRBJ1-1; D not resolved. The sequence was obtained from a man aged 18 to 30 who had mild COVID-19 (a few samples of this study predate the infection). Cell type and time point are not known. Here the CDR3 DNA reads TGTGCCAGCAGCTTAGATAACCTCCCTGAAGCTTTCTTT. As protein: CASSLDNLPEAFF. Full variable domain (remainder filled in from reference TRBV11-2 and TRBJ1-1): EAGVAQSPRYKIIEKRQSVAFWCNPISGHATLYWYQQILGQGPKLLIQFQNNGVVDDSQLPKDRFSAERLKGVDSTLKIQPAKLEDSAVYLCASSLDNLPEAFFGQGTRLTVV.